The T cell receptor beta chain under discussion was sequenced for a study of Ad26.COV2.S vaccination and SARS-CoV-2 variants. Background on the study: This donor came from the COV1001 trial of Ad26.COV2.S.

Findings and caveats of the study: Measurement of non-spike TCR breadth gave similar results in vaccine and placebo recipients. The TCR-based breadth and depth measures might underestimate overall T cell responses.

As to this clone: Its antigen is as yet unknown.

The assay was immunoSEQ multiplex PCR, and TCRdb's table has in-frame clones only and misses some. The data hold some 450,000 clones, with about nine tenths observed a single time. CDR1 is SGHRS and CDR2 is YFSETQ in the germline V gene. The CDR3 consists of 16 residues. Trimming removed 4 bases at V and 0 bases at J, with 17 bases between. Treatment meaning: 15 to 20 received Ad26.COV2.S at low or high dose, single or two shots; roughly five received placebo; per-sample allocation not given. It was on day 63 after the first vaccine or placebo injection that samples were taken. An Ad26 vector expressing Wuhan-strain SARS-CoV-2 spike served as the vaccine.

The sequence was collected from a person between 18 and 60 years old who received the Ad26.COV2.S COVID-19 vaccine or a placebo. The J gene is TRBJ2-7, the V gene TRBV5-1; D possibly corresponds to TRBD2 (7 bases). This specimen was peripheral blood, taken in a trial of Ad26.COV2.S vaccine versus placebo. CDR3 DNA: TGCGCCAGCAGCGTACAGGGACTACCAAGCTCCTACGAGCAGTACTTC. It encodes CASSVQGLPSSYEQYF.